This TCR beta chain stems from a study of OX40 agonist ivuxolimab in advanced cancers. Turning to the study itself: Patients were dosed with the agonistic anti-OX40 (CD134) antibody ivuxolimab.

Drawing of blood for sampling happened at baseline, at cycle 4 day 1, and at cycle 7 day 1. Study-wide points: Expanded clones were, on average, more numerous in CD8+ T cells than in CD4+.

The method was immunoSEQ multiplex PCR; TCRdb's version includes in-frame clones alone and lacks a portion of them. Among approximately 67,000 clones listed, 80% to 85% were seen once. Note on this clone: Its target is not known.

Germline assignment: CDR1 LGHNA and CDR2 YNFKEQ. The CDR3 covers 17 residues. Unmatched junction bases numbered 7, after V lost 2 bases and J lost 3 bases. The sequence was collected from an adult with an advanced solid tumor such as melanoma, head and neck, liver or kidney cancer. The gene calls are TRBV4-2 and TRBJ2-2; TRBD2 matches at 9 bases. The sample in question was CD4+ or CD8+ T cells sorted from blood, obtained in a trial of the OX40 agonist ivuxolimab. The CDR3 reads CASSQPKGLADTGELFF. Written as DNA, the CDR3 is TGTGCCAGCAGCCAACCGAAGGGACTAGCTGACACCGGGGAGCTGTTTTTT.